This T cell receptor (beta chain) was captured in a study of T cells expressing NK-cell markers. Across the whole study: Researchers got TCR beta repertoires out of sorted CD3+CD56+NKG2C+, CD3+CD56+NKG2C- and CD3+CD56-NKG2C+ T cells. The study sequenced eight donors, seven HCMV-seropositive and one seronegative. General observations from the study: Similarly, these clonotypes led the CD3+CD56-NKG2C+ fraction as well in a few donors.

Germline-derived CDR1 and CDR2 are DFQATT and SNEGSKA (reference sequence). The CDR3 spans 12 residues. From the 5' RACE reads, TCRdb lists one entry per CDR3 protein and no DNA. This sample's clone table lists approximately 460,000 distinct CDR3 sequences. Concerning this clonotype itself: Antigen: not known.

The chain recombines TRBV20-1 with TRBJ2-3; the D gene TCRdb calls, TRBD1, cannot be checked with no DNA. The clonotype was recovered from a woman aged 18 to 75 in good health. The sample consisted of blood T cells: a sorted CD56 or NKG2C T cell subset, CD4+ or CD8+ T cells, or bulk PBMC T cells (not recorded which). CDR3 sequence reads: CSATPQSDTQYF.